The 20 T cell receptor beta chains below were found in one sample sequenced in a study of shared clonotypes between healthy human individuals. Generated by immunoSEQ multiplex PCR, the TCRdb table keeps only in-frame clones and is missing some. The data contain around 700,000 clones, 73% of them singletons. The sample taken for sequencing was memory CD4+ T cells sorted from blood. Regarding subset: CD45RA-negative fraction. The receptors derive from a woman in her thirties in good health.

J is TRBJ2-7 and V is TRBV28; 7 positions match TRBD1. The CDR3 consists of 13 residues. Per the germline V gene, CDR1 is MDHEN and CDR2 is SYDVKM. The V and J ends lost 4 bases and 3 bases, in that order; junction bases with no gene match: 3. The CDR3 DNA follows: TGTGCCAGCAGTTCCACAGGGGTCTACGAGCAGTACTTC. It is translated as CASSSTGVYEQYF.

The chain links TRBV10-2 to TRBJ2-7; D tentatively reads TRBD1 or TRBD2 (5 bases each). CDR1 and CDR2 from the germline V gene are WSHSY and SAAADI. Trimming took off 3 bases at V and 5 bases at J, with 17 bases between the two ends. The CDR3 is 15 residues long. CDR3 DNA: TGCGCCAGCAGTGACAACGGACGAGGGGTCGACGAGCAGTACTTC. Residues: CASSDNGRGVDEQYF.

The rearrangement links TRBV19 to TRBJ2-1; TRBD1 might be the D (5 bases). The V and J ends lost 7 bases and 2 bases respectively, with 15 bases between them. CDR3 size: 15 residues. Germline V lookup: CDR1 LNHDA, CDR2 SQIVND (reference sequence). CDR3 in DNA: TGTGCCAGTAATCTTGGGAAGGGGACCTACAATGAGCAGTTCTTC. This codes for CASNLGKGTYNEQFF.

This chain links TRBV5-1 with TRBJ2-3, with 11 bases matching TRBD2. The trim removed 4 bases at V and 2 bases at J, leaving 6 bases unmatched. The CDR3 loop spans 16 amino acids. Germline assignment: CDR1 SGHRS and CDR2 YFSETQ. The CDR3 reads CASSPGLAVLTDTQYF. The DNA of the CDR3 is TGCGCCAGCAGCCCGGGACTAGCGGTACTCACAGATACGCAGTATTTT.

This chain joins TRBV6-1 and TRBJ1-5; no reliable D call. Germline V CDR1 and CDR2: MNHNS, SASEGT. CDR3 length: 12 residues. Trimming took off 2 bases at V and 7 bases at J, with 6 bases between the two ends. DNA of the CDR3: TGTGCCAGCAGTGAACCGGTCCAGCCCCAGCATTTT. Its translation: CASSEPVQPQHF.

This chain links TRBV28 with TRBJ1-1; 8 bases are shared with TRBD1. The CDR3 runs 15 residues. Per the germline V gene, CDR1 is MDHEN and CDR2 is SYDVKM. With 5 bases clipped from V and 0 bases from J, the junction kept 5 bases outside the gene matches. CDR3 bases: TGTGCCAGCAGTGCCCCCAGGGGGCTGAACACTGAAGCTTTCTTT. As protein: CASSAPRGLNTEAFF.

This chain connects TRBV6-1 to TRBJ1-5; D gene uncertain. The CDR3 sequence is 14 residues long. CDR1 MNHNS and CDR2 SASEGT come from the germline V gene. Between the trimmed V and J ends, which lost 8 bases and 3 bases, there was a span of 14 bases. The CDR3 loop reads CASGPSGFNQPQHF. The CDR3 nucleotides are TGTGCCAGCGGTCCCTCCGGATTCAATCAGCCCCAGCATTTT.

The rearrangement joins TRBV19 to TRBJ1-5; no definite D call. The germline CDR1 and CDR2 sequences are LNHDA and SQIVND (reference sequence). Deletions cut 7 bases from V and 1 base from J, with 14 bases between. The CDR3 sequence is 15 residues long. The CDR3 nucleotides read TGTGCCAGTAAAACTGCGGCTACAAGCAATCAGCCCCAGCATTTT. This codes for CASKTAATSNQPQHF.

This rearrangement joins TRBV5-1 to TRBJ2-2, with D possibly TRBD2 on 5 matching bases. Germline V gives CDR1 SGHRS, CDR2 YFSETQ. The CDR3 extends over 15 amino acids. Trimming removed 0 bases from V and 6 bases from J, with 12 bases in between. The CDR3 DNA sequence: TGCGCCAGCAGCTTGGCCCCCCGGGGTTCCGGGGAGCTGTTTTTT. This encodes CASSLAPRGSGELFF.

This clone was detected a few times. CDR3 in amino acids: CASSFSDPSASLRLQYF. The CDR3 bases are TGTGCCAGCAGTTTTTCCGACCCCTCCGCCTCCCTACGATTGCAGTACTTC. The rearrangement links TRBV28 to TRBJ2-7; D gene uncertain. Trimming cost V 3 bases and J 9 bases, with 27 bases left between them. Germline V gives CDR1 MDHEN, CDR2 SYDVKM. This CDR3 region has 17 residues.

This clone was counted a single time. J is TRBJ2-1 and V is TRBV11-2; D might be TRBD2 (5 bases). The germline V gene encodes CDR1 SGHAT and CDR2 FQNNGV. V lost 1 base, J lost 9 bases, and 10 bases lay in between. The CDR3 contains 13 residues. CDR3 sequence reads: CASSLARVGEQFF. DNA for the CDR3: TGTGCCAGCAGCTTAGCGCGGGTGGGTGAGCAGTTCTTC.

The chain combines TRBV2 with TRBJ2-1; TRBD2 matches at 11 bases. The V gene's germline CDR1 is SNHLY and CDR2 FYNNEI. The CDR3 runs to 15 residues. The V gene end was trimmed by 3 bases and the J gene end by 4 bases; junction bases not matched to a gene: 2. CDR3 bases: TGTGCCAGCAGTGATGTAGCGGGAGGGTACAATGAGCAGTTCTTC. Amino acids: CASSDVAGGYNEQFF.

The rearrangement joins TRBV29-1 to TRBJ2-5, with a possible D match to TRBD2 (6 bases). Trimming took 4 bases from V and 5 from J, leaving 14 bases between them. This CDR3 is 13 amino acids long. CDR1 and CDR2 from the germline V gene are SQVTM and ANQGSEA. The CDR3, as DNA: TGCAGCGTTGCACCGGGAGAGGGTGAGACCCAGTACTTC. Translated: CSVAPGEGETQYF.

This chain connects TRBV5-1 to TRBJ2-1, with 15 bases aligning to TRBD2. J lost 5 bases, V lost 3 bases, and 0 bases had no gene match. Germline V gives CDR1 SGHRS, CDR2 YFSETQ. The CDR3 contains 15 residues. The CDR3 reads CASSWTSGRDNEQFF. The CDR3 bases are TGCGCCAGCAGCTGGACTAGCGGGAGGGACAATGAGCAGTTCTTC.

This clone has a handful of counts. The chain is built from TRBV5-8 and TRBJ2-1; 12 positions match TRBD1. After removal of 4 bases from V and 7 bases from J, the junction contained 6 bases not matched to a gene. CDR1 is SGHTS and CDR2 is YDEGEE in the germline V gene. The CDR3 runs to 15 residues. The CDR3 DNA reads TGTGCCAGCAGCCCGGGACAGGGGGCATGGAATGAGCAGTTCTTC. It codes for CASSPGQGAWNEQFF.

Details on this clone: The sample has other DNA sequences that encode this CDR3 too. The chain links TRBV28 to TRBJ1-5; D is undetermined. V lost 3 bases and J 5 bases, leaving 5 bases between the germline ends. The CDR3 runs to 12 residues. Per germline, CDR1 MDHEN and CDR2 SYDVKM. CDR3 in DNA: TGTGCCAGCAGTTTGATATATCAGCCCCAGCATTTT. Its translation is CASSLIYQPQHF.

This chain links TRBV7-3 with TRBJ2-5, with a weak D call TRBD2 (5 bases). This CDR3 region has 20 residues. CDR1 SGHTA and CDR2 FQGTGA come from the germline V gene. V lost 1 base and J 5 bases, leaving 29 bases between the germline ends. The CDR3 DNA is TGTGCCAGCAGCTTAAAGCTATCGGTTAGCGTAAGCCGGAAAGGGGAGACCCAGTACTTC. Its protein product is CASSLKLSVSVSRKGETQYF.

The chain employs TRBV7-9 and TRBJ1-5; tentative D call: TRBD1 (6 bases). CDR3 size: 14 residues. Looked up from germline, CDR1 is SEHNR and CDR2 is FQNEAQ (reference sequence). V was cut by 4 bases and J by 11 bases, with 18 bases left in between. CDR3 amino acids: CASSSWTDLETQHF. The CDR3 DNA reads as TGTGCCAGCAGCTCTTGGACAGACCTTGAGACCCAGCATTTT.

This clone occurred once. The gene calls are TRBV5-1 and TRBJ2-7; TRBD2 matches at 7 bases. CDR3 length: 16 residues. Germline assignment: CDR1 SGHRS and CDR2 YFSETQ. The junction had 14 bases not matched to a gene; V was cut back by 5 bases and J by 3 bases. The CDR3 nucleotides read TGCGCCAGCAGACATACTAGCGCCGGGCCCCTCTACGAGCAGTACTTC. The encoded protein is CASRHTSAGPLYEQYF.

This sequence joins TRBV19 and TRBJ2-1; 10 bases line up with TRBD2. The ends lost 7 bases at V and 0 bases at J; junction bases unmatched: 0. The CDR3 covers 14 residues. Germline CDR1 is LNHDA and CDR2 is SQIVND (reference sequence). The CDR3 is CASKREGSYNEQFF. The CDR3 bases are TGTGCCAGTAAGCGGGAGGGCTCCTACAATGAGCAGTTCTTC.